Following are 20 T cell receptor beta chains from one sample sequenced in a study of technical replicates of blood from several donors. Clones were read by immunoSEQ multiplex PCR, and TCRdb kept only the in-frame ones, dropping some. The repertoire holds 80,000 to 95,000 clones, about 95% seen once, with about 0.34% in the top ten. The source material was T cells isolated from PBMCs. The source of these receptors is a human donor in good health.

The J gene is TRBJ2-7, the V gene TRBV5-1; TRBD1 matches at 9 bases. The germline CDR1 and CDR2 sequences are SGHRS and YFSETQ. The junction had 5 bases not matched to a gene; V was cut back by 4 bases and J by 0 bases. The CDR3 has 15 amino acids. CDR3 DNA sequence: TGCGCCAGCAGCACCCCGGGACAGGGCTCCTACGAGCAGTACTTC. Translating gives CASSTPGQGSYEQYF.

V and J are TRBV5-1 and TRBJ2-5, with TRBD1 as a possible D gene (7 bases). The length of the CDR3 is 15 residues. The ends were cut back, 3 bases at V and 5 bases at J, with 17 bases in the middle. The germline gives CDR1 SGHRS, CDR2 YFSETQ. The CDR3 protein is CASSSPGGGGETQYF. The CDR3 bases are TGCGCCAGCAGCTCGCCTGGAGGGGGCGGCGAGACCCAGTACTTC.

The rearrangement uses TRBV27 and TRBJ2-7; D is possibly TRBD1 (6 bases). Trimming left V 6 bases short and J 5 bases short, with 17 bases between. Germline values: CDR1 MNHEY, CDR2 SMNVEV (reference sequence). CDR3 length: 14 residues. The chain's CDR3 is CASSPGEKAHEQYF. The CDR3 nucleotides are TGTGCCAGCAGCCCAGGGGAGAAGGCCCACGAGCAGTACTTC.

The rearrangement uses TRBV10-2 and TRBJ2-1, with D perhaps TRBD2 (5 bases). The CDR3 spans 16 residues. CDR1 is WSHSY, CDR2 SAAADI, per germline. The V and J ends lost 5 bases and 5 bases respectively, with 19 bases between them. DNA for the CDR3: TGCGCCAGCAGTCGGGAAACCATCCCCCCCCACAATGAGCAGTTCTTC. Translation: CASSRETIPPHNEQFF.

This chain joins TRBV2 and TRBJ2-7; 11 bases map to TRBD2. The CDR3 is 14 amino acids. CDR1 SNHLY and CDR2 FYNNEI come from the germline V gene. Trimming at V came to 9 bases and at J to 3 bases, leaving 7 bases not matched to a gene. As DNA, the CDR3 is TGTGCCAGTACCGGGACTAGCGGATTCTACGAGCAGTACTTC. This translates into CASTGTSGFYEQYF.

This sequence joins TRBV21-1 and TRBJ2-1; TRBD1 was called by the table and not checked on the DNA. TRBV21-1 is a pseudogene locus. The CDR3 runs 17 residues. The CDR3 sequence: CASSNGYRQGVDNEQFF. The CDR3 nucleotides are TGTGCCAGCAGCAACGGATATCGACAGGGAGTAGACAATGAGCAGTTCTTC.

This rearrangement joins TRBV7-9 to TRBJ1-5, with 7 bases aligning to TRBD1. The germline V gene has CDR1 SEHNR and CDR2 FQNEAQ (reference sequence). This CDR3 has 16 residues. Trimming at V came to 5 bases and at J to 0 bases, leaving 7 bases not matched to a gene. The CDR3 is CASSGNRGNSNQPQHF. The DNA for the CDR3 is TGTGCCAGCAGCGGAAACAGGGGCAATAGCAATCAGCCCCAGCATTTT.

The chain employs TRBV27 and TRBJ2-7; no reliable D call. Trimming cost V 2 bases and J 3 bases, with 8 bases left between them. This CDR3 comprises 13 residues. The germline V gene encodes CDR1 MNHEY and CDR2 SMNVEV (reference sequence). Here the CDR3 DNA reads TGTGCCAGCAGTTTAGGTACGCGCTACGAGCAGTACTTC. Protein sequence: CASSLGTRYEQYF.

This rearrangement joins TRBV11-3 to TRBJ2-6; a possible D gene is TRBD1 (5 bases). Trimming pared 5 bases from V and 0 bases from J, leaving 11 bases between. Germline-derived CDR1 and CDR2 are SGHNT and YENEEA. This CDR3 region has 16 residues. The CDR3 sequence is CASSPTQASGANVLTF. The CDR3 DNA is TGTGCCAGCAGCCCGACACAGGCCTCTGGGGCCAACGTCCTGACTTTC. The whole variable domain, remainder taken from reference TRBV11-3 and TRBJ2-6, is EAGVVQSPRYKIIEKKQPVAFWCNPISGHNTLYWYLQNLGQGPELLIRYENEEAVDDSQLPKDRFSAERLKGVDSTLKIQPAELGDSAVYLCASSPTQASGANVLTFGAGSRLTVL.

The V call is TRBV11-2, the J call TRBJ1-4; D is unclear. The CDR3 extends over 14 amino acids. The V gene lost 1 base and the J gene lost 3 bases, with 6 bases spanning the gap. Looked up from germline, CDR1 is SGHAT and CDR2 is FQNNGV. The CDR3 spells CASSLGASNEKLFF. CDR3 DNA sequence: TGTGCCAGCAGCTTAGGGGCTTCTAATGAAAAACTGTTTTTT.

The V gene is TRBV18, the J gene TRBJ2-7, with D tentatively TRBD1 (6 bases). Trimming shortened V by 3 bases and J by 2 bases, and 11 bases separated the two germline ends. The CDR3 extends over 14 amino acids. The germline CDR1 and CDR2 sequences are KGHSH and LQKENI. DNA of the CDR3: TGTGCCAGCTCACCGGTTCAGGGGCCCTACGAGCAGTACTTC. Encoded protein: CASSPVQGPYEQYF.

The chain links TRBV4-3 to TRBJ2-3; TRBD1 might be the D (5 bases). The CDR3 runs 19 residues. Germline CDR1 and CDR2: LGHNA and YSLEER. Trimming stripped 0 bases from V and 1 base from J, with 20 bases between. CDR3 residues: CASSQDPMGHSLGTDTQYF. The CDR3 nucleotides are TGCGCCAGCAGCCAAGATCCGATGGGGCACTCATTGGGCACAGATACGCAGTATTTT.

The chain is built from TRBV30 and TRBJ2-1; 9 bases agree with TRBD1. Germline trimming cut 5 bases from V and 4 bases from J; bases unmatched to any gene: 9. The CDR3 totals 15 residues. Germline CDR1 and CDR2: GTSNPN and SVGIG (reference sequence). CDR3 nucleotide sequence: TGTGCCTGGGATCCGGGACAGGGAATGTACAATGAGCAGTTCTTC. This codes for CAWDPGQGMYNEQFF. Variable domain in full (rest from reference TRBV30 and TRBJ2-1): SQTIHQWPATLVQPVGSPLSLECTVEGTSNPNLYWYRQAAGRGLQLLFYSVGIGQISSEVPQNLSASRPQDRQFILSSKKLLLSDSGFYLCAWDPGQGMYNEQFFGPGTRLTVL.

The gene calls are TRBV7-3 and TRBJ2-1; 8 bases align to TRBD2. Germline CDR1 reads SGHTA; CDR2 reads FQGTGA. The CDR3 length is 15 residues. V lost 5 bases, J lost 6 bases, and 9 bases stayed unmatched. The CDR3 region has the DNA TGTGCCAGCAGCGTAGCGGGACAAATCGTCAATGAGCAGTTCTTC. Translating gives CASSVAGQIVNEQFF.

The chain links TRBV19 to TRBJ2-5; no clear D gene. V was trimmed by 3 bases and J by 1 base, leaving 9 bases between them. Germline loops: CDR1 LNHDA, CDR2 SQIVND (reference sequence). This CDR3 comprises 14 residues. The CDR3 DNA reads as TGTGCCAGTAGTATGTCGGGTCTCCAAGAGACCCAGTACTTC. Protein sequence: CASSMSGLQETQYF.

The chain combines TRBV18 with TRBJ2-3; D may be TRBD1 (6 bases). The CDR3 contains 13 residues. Germline values: CDR1 KGHSH, CDR2 LQKENI. V lost 10 bases and J 3 bases, leaving 14 bases between the germline ends. The CDR3 reads CATTGRPTDTQYF. The CDR3 DNA is TGTGCCACGACAGGAAGACCGACAGATACGCAGTATTTT.

CDR3 amino acids: CASSLVLTQGGYTF. The DNA of the CDR3 is TGCGCCAGCAGCTTGGTCCTCACCCAGGGAGGCTACACCTTC. The chain recombines TRBV5-1 with TRBJ1-2; D is possibly TRBD1 (5 bases). Germline V gene sequence: CDR1 SGHRS, CDR2 YFSETQ. V was pared by 0 bases and J by 8 bases, with 14 bases between. The length of the CDR3 is 14 residues.

This clone was detected only once. The V call is TRBV7-9, the J call TRBJ2-7; D is possibly TRBD1 (6 bases). The CDR3 totals 13 residues. CDR1 is SEHNR and CDR2 is FQNEAQ in the germline V gene (reference sequence). The V gene lost 5 bases and the J gene lost 7 bases, with 15 bases spanning the gap. CDR3 sequence (DNA): TGTGCCAGCAGCGTATTGGGGGCCATGGAGCAGTACTTC. It translates to CASSVLGAMEQYF.

This clone came up once. The genes are TRBV19 and TRBJ2-3; possible D gene TRBD2, 5 bases. Germline V gene data show CDR1 as LNHDA and CDR2 as SQIVND (reference sequence). The CDR3 is 14 amino acids. The ends were cut back, 4 bases at V and 6 bases at J, with 14 bases in the middle. The CDR3 nucleotides are TGTGCCAGTAGTAGGGCGGCCTGGGAGGATACGCAGTATTTT. The encoded protein is CASSRAAWEDTQYF.

This rearrangement joins TRBV18 to TRBJ2-2, with D hard to call. From germline, CDR1 is KGHSH and CDR2 LQKENI. Trimming pared 4 bases from V and 0 bases from J, leaving 9 bases between. This CDR3 is 15 amino acids long. DNA for the CDR3: TGTGCCAGCTCACTCGAGTTTTCGAACACCGGGGAGCTGTTTTTT. Translating gives CASSLEFSNTGELFF.